The 2 T cell receptor beta chains reported below all come from one sample, sequenced in a study of cytomegalovirus exposure and HLA in healthy donors. Assay: immunoSEQ multiplex PCR; the TCRdb copy retains only in-frame clones and omits some. The sample consists of around 160,000 clones, 88% of them appearing once. Sequencing used PBMCs. The receptors come from a man between 18 and 35 years old in good health and CMV-seronegative.

The CDR3 nucleotides are TGCGCCAGCAGCTTCCCACAGGGCGCCCAGGAGACCCAGTACTTC. Protein: CASSFPQGAQETQYF. The chain has TRBV5-1 and TRBJ2-5, with D tentatively TRBD1 (6 bases). The CDR3 consists of 15 residues. Trimming stripped 2 bases from V and 5 bases from J, with 16 bases between. Per germline, CDR1 SGHRS and CDR2 YFSETQ.

V is TRBV10-1 and J is TRBJ2-2, with TRBD1 as a possible D gene (6 bases). The CDR3 sequence is 15 residues long. Between the trimmed V and J ends, which lost 0 bases and 7 bases, there was a span of 12 bases. CDR1 WNHNN and CDR2 SYGVQD come from the germline V gene (reference sequence). The CDR3 loop reads CASSESGAGHGELFF. The CDR3, as DNA: TGCGCCAGCAGTGAGTCGGGGGCCGGGCACGGGGAGCTGTTTTTT.